This T cell receptor beta chain derives from a study of neoadjuvant anti-PD-1 for oral cavity cancer. Background on the study: Patients mostly received three to four biweekly nivolumab doses at 3 mg/kg before surgery.

Time point here: after neoadjuvant nivolumab, at surgical resection. The data were produced by immunoSEQ multiplex PCR, yet TCRdb's version contains in-frame clones alone and is incomplete. The data show more than 25,000 clones, more than 65% seen once. The sequence came from a person aged 35-79 years with oral cavity squamous cell carcinoma. The sequencing here drew on PBMCs, taken after nivolumab (anti-PD-1) treatment.

This CDR3 reads CASSPTGVSQNEQFF. CDR3 nucleotide sequence: TGTGCCAGCAGCCCTACTGGGGTTTCCCAGAATGAGCAGTTCTTC. This chain uses TRBV7-8 with TRBJ2-1; D is unclear. CDR1 and CDR2 from the germline V gene are SGHVS and FQNEAQ. The V gene lost 5 bases and the J gene lost 7 bases, with 18 bases spanning the gap. The CDR3 consists of 15 residues.